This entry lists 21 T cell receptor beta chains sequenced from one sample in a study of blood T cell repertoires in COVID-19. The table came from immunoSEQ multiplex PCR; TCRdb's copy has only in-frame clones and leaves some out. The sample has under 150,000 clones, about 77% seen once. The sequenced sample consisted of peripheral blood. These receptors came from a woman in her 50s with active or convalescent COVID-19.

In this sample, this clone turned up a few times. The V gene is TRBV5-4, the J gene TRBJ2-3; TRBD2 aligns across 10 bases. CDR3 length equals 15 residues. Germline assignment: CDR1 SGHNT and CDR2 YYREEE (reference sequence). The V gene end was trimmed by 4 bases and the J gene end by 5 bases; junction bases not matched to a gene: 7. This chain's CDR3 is CASSLASGSQDTQYF. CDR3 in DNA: TGTGCCAGCAGCCTCGCTAGCGGGAGCCAAGATACGCAGTATTTT.

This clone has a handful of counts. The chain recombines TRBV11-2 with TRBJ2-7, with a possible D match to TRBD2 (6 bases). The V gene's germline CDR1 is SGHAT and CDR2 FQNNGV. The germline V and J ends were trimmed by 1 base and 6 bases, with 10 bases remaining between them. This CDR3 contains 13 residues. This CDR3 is CASSLARGFEQYF. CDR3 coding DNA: TGTGCCAGCAGCTTAGCCCGGGGGTTCGAGCAGTACTTC.

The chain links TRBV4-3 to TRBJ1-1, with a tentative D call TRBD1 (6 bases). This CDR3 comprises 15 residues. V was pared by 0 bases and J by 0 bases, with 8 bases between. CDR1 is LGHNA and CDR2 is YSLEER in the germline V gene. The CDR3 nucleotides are TGCGCCAGCAGCCAAGAAGCAGGGGTGAACACTGAAGCTTTCTTT. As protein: CASSQEAGVNTEAFF.

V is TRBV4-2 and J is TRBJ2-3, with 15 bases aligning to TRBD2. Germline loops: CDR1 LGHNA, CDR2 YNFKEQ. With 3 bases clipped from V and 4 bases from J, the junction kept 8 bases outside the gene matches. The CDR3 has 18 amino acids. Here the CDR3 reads CASSHLGLAGGLADTQYF. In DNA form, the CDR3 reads TGTGCCAGCAGCCACCTAGGACTAGCGGGAGGGCTGGCAGATACGCAGTATTTT.

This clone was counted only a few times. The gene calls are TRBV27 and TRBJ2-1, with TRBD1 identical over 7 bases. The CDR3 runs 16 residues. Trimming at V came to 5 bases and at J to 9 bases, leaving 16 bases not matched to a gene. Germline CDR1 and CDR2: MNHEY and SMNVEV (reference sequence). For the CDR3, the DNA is TGTGCCAGCAGTAAGCCGGTGGACAGGTTCGCGAGTGAGCAGTTCTTC. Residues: CASSKPVDRFASEQFF.

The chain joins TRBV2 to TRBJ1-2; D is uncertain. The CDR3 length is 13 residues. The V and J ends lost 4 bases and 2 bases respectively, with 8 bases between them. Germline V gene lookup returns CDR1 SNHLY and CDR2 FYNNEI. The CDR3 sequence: CASSATSNYGYTF. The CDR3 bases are TGTGCCAGCAGTGCGACTTCAAACTATGGCTACACCTTC. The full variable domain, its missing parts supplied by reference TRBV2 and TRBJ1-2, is EPEVTQTPSHQVTQMGQEVILRCVPISNHLYFYWYRQILGQKVEFLVSFYNNEISEKSEIFDDQFSVERPDGSNFTLKIRSTKLEDSAMYFCASSATSNYGYTFGSGTRLTVV.

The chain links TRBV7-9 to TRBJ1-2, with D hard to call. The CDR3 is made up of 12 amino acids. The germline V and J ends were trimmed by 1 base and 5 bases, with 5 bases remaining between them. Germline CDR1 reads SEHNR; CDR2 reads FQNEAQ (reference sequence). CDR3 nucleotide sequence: TGTGCCAGCAGCTTAGGAGATTATGGCTACACCTTC. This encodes CASSLGDYGYTF.

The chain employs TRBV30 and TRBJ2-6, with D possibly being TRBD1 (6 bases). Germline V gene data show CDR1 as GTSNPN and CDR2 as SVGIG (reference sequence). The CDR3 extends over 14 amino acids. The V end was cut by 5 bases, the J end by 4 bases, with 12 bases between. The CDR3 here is CAWGTGIGANVLTF. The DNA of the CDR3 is TGTGCCTGGGGAACAGGGATAGGGGCCAACGTCCTGACTTTC.

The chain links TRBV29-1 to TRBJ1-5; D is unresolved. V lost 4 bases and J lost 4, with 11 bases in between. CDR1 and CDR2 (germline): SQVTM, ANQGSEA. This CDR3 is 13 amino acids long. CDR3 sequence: CSVGQDLNQPQHF. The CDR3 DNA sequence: TGCAGCGTTGGCCAGGATCTAAATCAGCCCCAGCATTTT.

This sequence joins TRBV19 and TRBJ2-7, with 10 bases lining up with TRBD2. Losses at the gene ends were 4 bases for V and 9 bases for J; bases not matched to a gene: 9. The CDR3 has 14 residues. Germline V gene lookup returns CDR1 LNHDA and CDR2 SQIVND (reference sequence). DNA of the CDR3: TGTGCCAGTAGTACCGGGACTAGCGTTTTCGTGCAGTACTTC. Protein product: CASSTGTSVFVQYF.

CDR3 amino acids: CASSLAVNTEAFF. CDR3 DNA: TGCGCCAGCAGCTTGGCTGTTAACACTGAAGCTTTCTTT. The chain has TRBV5-1 and TRBJ1-1; D gene unclear. The CDR3 sequence is 13 residues long. Germline CDR1 is SGHRS and CDR2 is YFSETQ. V was clipped by 0 bases and J by 2 bases, with 5 bases between them.

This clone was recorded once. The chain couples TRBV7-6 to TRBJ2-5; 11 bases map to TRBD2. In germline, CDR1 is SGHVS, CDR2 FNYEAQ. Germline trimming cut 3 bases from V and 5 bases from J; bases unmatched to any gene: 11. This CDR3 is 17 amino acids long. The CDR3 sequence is CASSFGTSGGFGETQYF. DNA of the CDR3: TGTGCCAGCAGCTTTGGAACTAGCGGGGGTTTCGGGGAGACCCAGTACTTC.

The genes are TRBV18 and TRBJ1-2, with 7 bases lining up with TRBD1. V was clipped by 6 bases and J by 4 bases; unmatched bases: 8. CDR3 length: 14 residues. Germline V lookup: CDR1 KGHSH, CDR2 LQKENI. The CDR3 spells CASSPRQGLYGYTF. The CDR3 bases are TGTGCCAGCTCCCCTCGACAGGGACTCTATGGCTACACCTTC. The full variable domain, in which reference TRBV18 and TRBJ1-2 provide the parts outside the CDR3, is NAGVMQNPRHLVRRRGQEARLRCSPMKGHSHVYWYRQLPEEGLKFMVYLQKENIIDESGMPKERFSAEFPKEGPSILRIQQVVRGDSAAYFCASSPRQGLYGYTFGSGTRLTVV.

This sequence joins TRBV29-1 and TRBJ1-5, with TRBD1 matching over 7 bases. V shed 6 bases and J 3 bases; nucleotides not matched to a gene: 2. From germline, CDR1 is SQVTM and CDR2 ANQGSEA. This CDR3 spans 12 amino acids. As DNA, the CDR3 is TGCAGCGTAGGGACAGACAATCAGCCCCAGCATTTT. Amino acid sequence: CSVGTDNQPQHF.

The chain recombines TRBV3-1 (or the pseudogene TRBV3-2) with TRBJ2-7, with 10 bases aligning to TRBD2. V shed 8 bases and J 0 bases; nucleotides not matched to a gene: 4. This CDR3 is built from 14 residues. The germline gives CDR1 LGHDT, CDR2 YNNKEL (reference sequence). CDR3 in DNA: TGTGCCAGCCGACCTAGCGGGAGCTCCTACGAGCAGTACTTC. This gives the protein CASRPSGSSYEQYF.

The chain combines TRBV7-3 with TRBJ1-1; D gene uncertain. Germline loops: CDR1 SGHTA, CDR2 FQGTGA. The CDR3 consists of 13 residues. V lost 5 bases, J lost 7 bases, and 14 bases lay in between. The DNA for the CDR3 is TGTGCCAGCAGCGGCTACGGTCGGGTTGAAGCTTTCTTT. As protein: CASSGYGRVEAFF.

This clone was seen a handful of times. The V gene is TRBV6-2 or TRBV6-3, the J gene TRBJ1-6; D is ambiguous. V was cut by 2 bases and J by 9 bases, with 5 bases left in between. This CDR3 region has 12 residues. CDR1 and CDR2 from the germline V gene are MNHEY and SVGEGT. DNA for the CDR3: TGTGCCAGCAGTTACGGGCGTTCACCCCTCCACTTT. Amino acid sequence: CASSYGRSPLHF.

This chain's CDR3 is CASSRQGSRTEAFF. In DNA, the CDR3 is TGTGCCAGCAGCCGACAGGGGAGTCGGACTGAAGCTTTCTTT. The chain employs TRBV6-5 and TRBJ1-1; 8 nucleotides align to TRBD1. With V trimmed by 6 bases and J by 5 bases, 8 bases remained unmatched. Per the germline V gene, CDR1 is MNHEY and CDR2 is SVGAGI. The CDR3 consists of 14 residues.

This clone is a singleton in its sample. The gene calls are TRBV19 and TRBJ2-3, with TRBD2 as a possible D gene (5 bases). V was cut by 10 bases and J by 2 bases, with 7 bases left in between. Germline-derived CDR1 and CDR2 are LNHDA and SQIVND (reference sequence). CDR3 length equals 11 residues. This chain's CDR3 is CATTNTDTQYF. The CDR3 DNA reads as TGTGCCACGACTAACACAGATACGCAGTATTTT.

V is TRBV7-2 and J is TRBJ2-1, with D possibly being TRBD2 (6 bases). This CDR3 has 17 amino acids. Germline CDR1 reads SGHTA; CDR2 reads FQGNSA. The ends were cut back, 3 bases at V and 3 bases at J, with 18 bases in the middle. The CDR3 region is CASSLSAGGANYNEQFF. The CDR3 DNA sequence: TGTGCCAGCAGCTTGAGTGCGGGCGGGGCAAACTACAATGAGCAGTTCTTC.

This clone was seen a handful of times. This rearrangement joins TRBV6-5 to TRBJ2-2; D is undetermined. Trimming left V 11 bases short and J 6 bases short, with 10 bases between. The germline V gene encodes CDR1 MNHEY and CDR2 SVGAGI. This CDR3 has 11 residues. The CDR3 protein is CAASRPGELFF. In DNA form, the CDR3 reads TGTGCCGCGTCTAGGCCCGGGGAGCTGTTTTTT.